This T cell receptor beta chain was obtained from a study of blood T cell repertoires in COVID-19 (dated by TCRdb to 2020 to 2021). About the study as a whole: Samples from collaborators originated in the United States, Italy and Spain and spanned both the acute and convalescent phases of COVID-19. A de-identified subject ID, COVID-19 status, age in years and sex were almost always included in the sample metadata. Deeply sampled blood TCRbeta repertoires from subjects exposed to, actively infected with, or recovered from COVID-19 were included in the dataset. The material from the prospective study consisted of cDNA or gDNA derived from T cells, B-cell-depleted T cells, or PBMCs. Samples came from the ongoing ImmuneRACE study (first 160 participants) plus 1,254 subjects from 6 global collaborators. The repertoires were released in a freely available public database meant as a resource for research on the immune response to SARS-CoV-2. Where available, HLA class I and class II types were obtained from metadata supplied by the sample provider rather than from assay-based typing.

A second Seattle source provided samples from volunteer blood donors who had recovered from COVID-19. Collaborating institutions collected whole blood in K2EDTA tubes following their own protocols. For TCRbeta analysis, collaborators shipped samples as frozen whole blood, isolated PBMCs, or DNA extracted from either of those sample types. Comment on this clone: The antigen it binds to is not known. Qualities for individual bases were not recorded, and no much larger clone is one base off.

TCRbeta CDR3 regions were amplified from genomic DNA using the immunoSEQ Assay, a bias-controlled multiplex PCR. The study's own analysis went as follows. The number of nucleated cells in each sample was estimated by amplification of reference gene primers within the assay. To quantify the absolute abundance of each unique TCRbeta CDR3 rearrangement, sequence reads were collapsed and filtered. For each sample, productive Simpson clonality was calculated as the square root of Simpson's diversity index across productive rearrangements. TCRdb limited this immuneACCESS table to in-frame rearrangements with V and J called. A share of clones is missing; checked studies link under half to unresolved V genes, and the rest is unexplained. The DNA was the basis for D and trimming; V, J and clone size are from that table. This sample has under 300,000 clones in its table, and 83% of those were observed once. Around a tenth of the sample is held by the ten biggest clonotypes.

Summary of the overall study and its limitations: How much clinical and demographic metadata was included differed by source and by participant, and the metadata was provided uncurated.

Per the germline V gene, MNHEY is the CDR1 and SVGAGI is the CDR2. Trimming takes 4 bases from V and 4 bases from J, and the germline ends sit 17 bases apart. The CDR3 measures 16 amino acids from cysteine to phenylalanine. Only CDR3 DNA is held: 48 bases, read in frame from base 1. Recombination linked TRBV6-5 to TRBJ1-3; the D gene is perhaps TRBD1, on 5 matching bases. This receptor was identified in a woman aged 45-65 years who had recovered from COVID-19. The specimen sequenced was peripheral blood. The CDR3 protein sequence reads: CASSLSNAGLGNTIYF. In nucleotide form, the sequence is TGTGCCAGCAGTTTGTCTAACGCAGGGTTAGGAAACACCATATATTTT.